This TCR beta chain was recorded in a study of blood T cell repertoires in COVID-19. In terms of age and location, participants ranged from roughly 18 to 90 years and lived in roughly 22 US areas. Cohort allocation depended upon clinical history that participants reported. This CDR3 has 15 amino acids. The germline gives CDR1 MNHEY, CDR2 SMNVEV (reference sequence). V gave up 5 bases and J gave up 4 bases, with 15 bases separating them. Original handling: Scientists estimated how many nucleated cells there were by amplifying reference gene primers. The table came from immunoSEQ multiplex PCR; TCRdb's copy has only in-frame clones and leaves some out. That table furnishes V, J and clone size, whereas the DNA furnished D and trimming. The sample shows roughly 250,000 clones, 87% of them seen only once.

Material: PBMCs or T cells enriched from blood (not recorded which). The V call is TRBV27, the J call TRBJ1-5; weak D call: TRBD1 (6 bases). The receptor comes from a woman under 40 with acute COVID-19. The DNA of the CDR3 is TGTGCCAGCAGTCCGATGGACAGCCGGAATCAGCCCCAGCATTTT. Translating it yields CASSPMDSRNQPQHF.